This TCR beta chain was retrieved from a study of blood T cell repertoires in COVID-19. This clone was seen only once. Trimming cost V 2 bases and J 11 bases, with 14 bases left between them. Germline CDR1 and CDR2: SGHRS and YFSETQ. The CDR3 has 12 amino acids. Clones were read by immunoSEQ multiplex PCR, and TCRdb kept only the in-frame ones, dropping some. This repertoire shows 200,000 to 250,000 clones, about nine tenths found once; its top ten account for more than 7%. The genes are TRBV5-1 and TRBJ2-7; D is perhaps TRBD1 (6 bases). Sequenced material: PBMCs or T cells enriched from blood (not recorded which). The TCR was taken from a man aged 25 to 40 in a cohort exposed to, infected with or recovered from COVID-19 (not recorded which). Here the CDR3 DNA reads TGCGCCAGCAGCTTAATCGGACAGCGCAAGTACTTC. Its translation is CASSLIGQRKYF.